Included here is one TCR beta chain sequence, with context. Other DNA sequences in this specimen translate into the identical CDR3. Profiling relied on immunoSEQ multiplex PCR, and the TCRdb table lists in-frame clones only, not all of them. The sample consists of 70,000 to 95,000 clones, roughly 90% of them appearing once. CDR1 and CDR2 from the germline V gene are SGHAT and FQNNGV. V shed 0 bases and J shed 0 bases, with 6 bases lying between them. This CDR3 contains 15 residues. The data derive from a study of control samples from healthy donors and cancer patients. Input material: blood. The chain combines TRBV11-2 with TRBJ1-3, with D possibly TRBD1 on 5 matching bases. This clonotype was sampled from a woman younger than 45 in good health. CDR3 in amino acids: CASSLERGSGNTIYF. The CDR3 region has the DNA TGTGCCAGCAGCTTAGAGAGGGGCTCTGGAAACACCATATATTTT.